The table lists the clone carrying this T cell receptor beta chain with a count of one. In the study's own analysis: Nucleated cell counts were estimated from reference gene primer amplification. Here immunoSEQ multiplex PCR was the method, and the copy in TCRdb shows in-frame clones only, minus some. V and J calls and clone size are those listed in that table; D and trimming were worked out from the DNA. The data contain approximately 190,000 clones, around 80% of them singletons. These data originate in a study of blood T cell repertoires in COVID-19. As for the study in general: Samples came from the United States, Italy and Spain, spanning acute and convalescent COVID-19.

The source of this sequence is a human donor in a cohort sampled during active COVID-19. Sequences were obtained from peripheral blood.

CDR3 in amino acids: CASKSVITNYGYTF. For the CDR3, the DNA is TGTGCCAGCAAGTCGGTCATAACTAACTATGGCTACACCTTC. The V call is TRBV6-5, the J call TRBJ1-2; D is undetermined. V was trimmed by 7 bases and J by 0 bases, leaving 12 bases between them. CDR1 is MNHEY and CDR2 is SVGAGI in the germline V gene. This CDR3 has 14 residues.